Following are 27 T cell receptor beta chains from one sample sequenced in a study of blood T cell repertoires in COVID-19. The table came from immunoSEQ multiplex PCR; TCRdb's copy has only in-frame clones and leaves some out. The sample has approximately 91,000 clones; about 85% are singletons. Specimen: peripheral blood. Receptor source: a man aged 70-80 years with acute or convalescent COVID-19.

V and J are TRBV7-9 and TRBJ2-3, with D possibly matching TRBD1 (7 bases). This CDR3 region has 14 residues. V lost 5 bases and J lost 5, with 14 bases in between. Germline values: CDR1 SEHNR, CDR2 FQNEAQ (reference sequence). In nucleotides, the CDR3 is TGTGCCAGCAGCCCAGGAGGGGGCAAAGATACGCAGTATTTT. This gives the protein CASSPGGGKDTQYF.

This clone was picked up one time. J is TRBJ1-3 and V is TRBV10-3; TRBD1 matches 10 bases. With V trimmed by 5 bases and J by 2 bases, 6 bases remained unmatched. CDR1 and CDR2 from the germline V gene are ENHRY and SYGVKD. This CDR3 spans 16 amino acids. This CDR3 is CAISKGQGVPGNTIYF. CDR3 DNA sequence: TGTGCCATCAGTAAAGGACAGGGGGTGCCTGGAAACACCATATATTTT.

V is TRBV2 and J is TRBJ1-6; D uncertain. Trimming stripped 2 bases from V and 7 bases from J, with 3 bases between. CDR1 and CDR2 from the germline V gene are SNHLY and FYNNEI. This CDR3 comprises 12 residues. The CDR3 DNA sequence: TGTGCCAGCAGTGAATCAAATTCACCCCTCCACTTT. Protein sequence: CASSESNSPLHF.

The CDR3: CASSSREDTIYF. CDR3 DNA: TGTGCCAGCAGTTCCAGGGAAGACACCATATATTTT. The chain recombines TRBV12-3 or TRBV12-4 with TRBJ1-3; the D gene is possibly TRBD1 (5 bases). V was trimmed by 4 bases and J by 8 bases, leaving 9 bases between them. The CDR3 spans 12 residues.

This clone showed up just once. The CDR3 DNA reads TGCGCCAGCAGCTTGGAACAGGGCAGCCCAACCGGGGAGCTGTTTTTT. Its translation: CASSLEQGSPTGELFF. The chain carries TRBV5-1 and TRBJ2-2; perhaps TRBD1 as D (6 bases). Trimming took 0 bases from V and 5 from J, leaving 14 bases between them. Per the germline V gene, CDR1 is SGHRS and CDR2 is YFSETQ. This CDR3 contains 16 residues.

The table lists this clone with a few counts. CDR3 nucleotides: TGTGCCAGCAGCCACAGGGAGGGCTTAGGTCAGCCCCAGCATTTT. Translation gives CASSHREGLGQPQHF. The chain combines TRBV9 with TRBJ1-5, with D possibly TRBD1 on 6 matching bases. V gave up 4 bases and J gave up 6 bases, with 17 bases separating them. CDR1 and CDR2 (germline): SGDLS, YYNGEE. CDR3 size: 15 residues.

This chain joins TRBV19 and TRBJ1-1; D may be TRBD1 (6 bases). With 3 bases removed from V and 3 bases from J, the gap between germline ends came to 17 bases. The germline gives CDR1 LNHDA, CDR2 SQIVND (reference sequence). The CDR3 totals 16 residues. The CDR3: CASSISRTGKDTEAFF. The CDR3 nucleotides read TGTGCCAGTAGTATCTCAAGAACAGGGAAGGACACTGAAGCTTTCTTT.

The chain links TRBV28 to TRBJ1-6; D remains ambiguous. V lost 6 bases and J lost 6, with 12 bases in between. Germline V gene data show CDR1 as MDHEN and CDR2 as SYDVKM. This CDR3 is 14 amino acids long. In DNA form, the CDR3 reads TGTGCCAGCAGGAAAATGGCGGTTAATTCACCCCTCCACTTT. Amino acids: CASRKMAVNSPLHF.

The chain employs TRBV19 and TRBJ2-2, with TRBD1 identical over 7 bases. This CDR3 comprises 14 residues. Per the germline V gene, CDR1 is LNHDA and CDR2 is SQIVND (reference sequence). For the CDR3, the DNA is TGTGCTGGAAAAGACAGGGAAGGTACCGGGGAGCTGTTTTTT. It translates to CAGKDREGTGELFF.

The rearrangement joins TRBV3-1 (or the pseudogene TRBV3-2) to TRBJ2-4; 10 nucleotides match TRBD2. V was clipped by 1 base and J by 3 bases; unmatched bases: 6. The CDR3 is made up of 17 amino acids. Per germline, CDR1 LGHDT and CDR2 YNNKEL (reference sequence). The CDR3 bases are TGTGCCAGCAGCCAAGCCGCTAGCGGGAGTTACAAAAACATTCAGTACTTC. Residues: CASSQAASGSYKNIQYF.

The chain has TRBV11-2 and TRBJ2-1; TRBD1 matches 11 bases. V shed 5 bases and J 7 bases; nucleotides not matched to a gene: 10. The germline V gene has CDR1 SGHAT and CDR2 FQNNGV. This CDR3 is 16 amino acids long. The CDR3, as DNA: TGTGCCAGCAGCCGCTTAGGGACAGGGGGTAGGAATGAGCAGTTCTTC. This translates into CASSRLGTGGRNEQFF.

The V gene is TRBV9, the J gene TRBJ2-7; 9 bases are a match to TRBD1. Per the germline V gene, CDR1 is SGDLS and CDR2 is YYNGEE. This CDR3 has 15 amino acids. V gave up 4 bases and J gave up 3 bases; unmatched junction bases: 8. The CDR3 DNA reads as TGTGCCAGCAGCCCCTGGACAGGGGAAGACTACGAGCAGTACTTC. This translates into CASSPWTGEDYEQYF.

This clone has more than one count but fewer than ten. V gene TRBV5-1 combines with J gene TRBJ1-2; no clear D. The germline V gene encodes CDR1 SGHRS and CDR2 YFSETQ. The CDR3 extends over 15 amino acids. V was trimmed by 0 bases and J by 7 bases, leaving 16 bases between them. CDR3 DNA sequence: TGCGCCAGCAGCTTGGACGACTATAAGGGTTCTGGCTACACCTTC. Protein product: CASSLDDYKGSGYTF.

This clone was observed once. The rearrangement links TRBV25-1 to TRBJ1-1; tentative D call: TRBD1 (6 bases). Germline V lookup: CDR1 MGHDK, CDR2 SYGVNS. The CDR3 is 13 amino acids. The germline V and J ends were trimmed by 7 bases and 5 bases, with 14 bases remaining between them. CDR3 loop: CASTRAGATEAFF. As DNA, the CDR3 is TGTGCCAGCACCAGGGCAGGGGCAACTGAAGCTTTCTTT.

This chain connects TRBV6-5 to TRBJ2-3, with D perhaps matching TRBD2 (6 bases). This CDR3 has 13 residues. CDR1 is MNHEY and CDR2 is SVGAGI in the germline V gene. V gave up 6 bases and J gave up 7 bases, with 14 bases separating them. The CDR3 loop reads CASRRPAGHTQYF. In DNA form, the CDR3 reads TGTGCCAGCAGGCGACCCGCGGGGCATACGCAGTATTTT.

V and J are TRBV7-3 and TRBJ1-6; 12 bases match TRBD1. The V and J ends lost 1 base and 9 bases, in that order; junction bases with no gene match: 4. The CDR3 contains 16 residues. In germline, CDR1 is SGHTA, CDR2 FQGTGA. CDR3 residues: CASSLMGQGAGSPLHF. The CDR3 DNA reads TGTGCCAGCAGCTTAATGGGACAGGGGGCAGGTTCACCCCTCCACTTT.

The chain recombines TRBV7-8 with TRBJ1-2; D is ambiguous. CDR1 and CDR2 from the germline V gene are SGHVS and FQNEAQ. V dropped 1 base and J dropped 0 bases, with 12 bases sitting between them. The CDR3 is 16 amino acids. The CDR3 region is CASSLVFPQTNYGYTF. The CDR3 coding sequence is TGTGCCAGCAGCTTAGTATTCCCACAGACTAACTATGGCTACACCTTC.

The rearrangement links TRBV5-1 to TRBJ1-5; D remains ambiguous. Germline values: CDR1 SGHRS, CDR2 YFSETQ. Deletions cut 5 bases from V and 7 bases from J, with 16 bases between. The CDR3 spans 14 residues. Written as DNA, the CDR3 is TGCGCCAGCAGTTTAATACAGCTAAGACAGCCCCAGCATTTT. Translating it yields CASSLIQLRQPQHF. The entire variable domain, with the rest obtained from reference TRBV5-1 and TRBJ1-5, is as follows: KAGVTQTPRYLIKTRGQQVTLSCSPISGHRSVSWYQQTPGQGLQFLFEYFSETQRNKGNFPGRFSGRQFSNSRSEMNVSTLELGDSALYLCASSLIQLRQPQHFGDGTRLSIL.

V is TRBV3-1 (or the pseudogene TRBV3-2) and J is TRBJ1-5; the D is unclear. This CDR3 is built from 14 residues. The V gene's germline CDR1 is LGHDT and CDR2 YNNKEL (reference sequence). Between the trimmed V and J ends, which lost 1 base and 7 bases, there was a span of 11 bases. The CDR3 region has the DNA TGTGCCAGCAGCCAAGTTCCGGGAGAACAGCCCCAGCATTTT. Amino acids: CASSQVPGEQPQHF.

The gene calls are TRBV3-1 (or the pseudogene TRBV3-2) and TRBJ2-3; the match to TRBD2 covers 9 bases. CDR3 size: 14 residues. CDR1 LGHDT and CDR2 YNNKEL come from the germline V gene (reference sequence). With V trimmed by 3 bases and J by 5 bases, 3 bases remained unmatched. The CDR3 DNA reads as TGTGCCAGCAGCCAGCGGGGGGGCGGAGATACGCAGTATTTT. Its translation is CASSQRGGGDTQYF.

Here the CDR3 reads CASSRESGGTNEKLFF. CDR3 sequence (DNA): TGTGCCAGCAGCCGAGAATCAGGGGGAACTAATGAAAAACTGTTTTTT. The chain is built from TRBV7-8 and TRBJ1-4, with 7 bases aligning to TRBD1. Trimming at V came to 5 bases and at J to 1 base, leaving 7 bases not matched to a gene. The germline V gene has CDR1 SGHVS and CDR2 FQNEAQ. The CDR3 spans 16 residues.

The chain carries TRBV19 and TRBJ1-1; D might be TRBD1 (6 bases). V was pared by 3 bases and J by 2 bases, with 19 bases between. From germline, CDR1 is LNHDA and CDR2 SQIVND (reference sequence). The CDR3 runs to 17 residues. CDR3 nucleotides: TGTGCCAGTAGTATTACAGGGCCCTTTATACTTAACACTGAAGCTTTCTTT. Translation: CASSITGPFILNTEAFF.

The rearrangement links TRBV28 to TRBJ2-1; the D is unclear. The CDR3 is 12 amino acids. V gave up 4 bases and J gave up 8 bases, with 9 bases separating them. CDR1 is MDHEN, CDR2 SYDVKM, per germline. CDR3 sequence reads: CASSSMSHEQFF. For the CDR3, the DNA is TGTGCCAGCAGTTCCATGTCCCATGAGCAGTTCTTC.

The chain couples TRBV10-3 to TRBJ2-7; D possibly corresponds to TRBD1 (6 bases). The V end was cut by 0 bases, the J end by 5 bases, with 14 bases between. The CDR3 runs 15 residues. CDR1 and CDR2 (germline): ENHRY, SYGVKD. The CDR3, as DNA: TGTGCCATCAGTGAGTCGATCGGGGCAGGGGACGAGCAGTACTTC. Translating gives CAISESIGAGDEQYF.

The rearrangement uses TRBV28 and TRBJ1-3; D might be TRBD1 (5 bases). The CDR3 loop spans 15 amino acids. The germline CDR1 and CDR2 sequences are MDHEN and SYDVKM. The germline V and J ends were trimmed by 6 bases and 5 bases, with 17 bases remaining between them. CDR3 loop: CASSPDGGGRNTIYF. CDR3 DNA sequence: TGTGCCAGCAGCCCAGACGGGGGAGGCAGAAACACCATATATTTT.

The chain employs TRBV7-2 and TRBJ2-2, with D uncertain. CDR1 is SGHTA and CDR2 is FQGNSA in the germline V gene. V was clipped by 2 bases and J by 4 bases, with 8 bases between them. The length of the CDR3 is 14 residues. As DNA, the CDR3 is TGTGCCAGCAGCTTATCCCTAGGCACCGGGGAGCTGTTTTTT. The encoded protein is CASSLSLGTGELFF.

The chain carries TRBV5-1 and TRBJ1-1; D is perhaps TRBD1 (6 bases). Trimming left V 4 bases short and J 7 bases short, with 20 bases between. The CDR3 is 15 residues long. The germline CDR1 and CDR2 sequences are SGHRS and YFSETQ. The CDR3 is CASSPGGGGPIEAFF. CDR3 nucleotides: TGCGCCAGCAGCCCCGGGGGAGGGGGTCCAATTGAAGCTTTCTTT. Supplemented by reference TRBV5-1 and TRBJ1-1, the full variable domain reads KAGVTQTPRYLIKTRGQQVTLSCSPISGHRSVSWYQQTPGQGLQFLFEYFSETQRNKGNFPGRFSGRQFSNSRSEMNVSTLELGDSALYLCASSPGGGGPIEAFFGQGTRLTVV.